This T cell receptor beta chain was sequenced for a study of OX40 agonist ivuxolimab in advanced cancers. CDR1 is SQVTM, CDR2 ANQGSEA, per germline. The CDR3 totals 10 residues. Trimming pared 5 bases from V and 7 bases from J, leaving 8 bases between. Only one count was recorded for this clone. At baseline, cycle 4 day 1, and cycle 7 day 1, blood was sampled. This table comes from immunoSEQ multiplex PCR, and its TCRdb copy is limited to in-frame clones, with some not included. The profile shows around 38,000 clones, 80% to 95% of them singletons. Sequencing was performed on CD4+ or CD8+ T cells sorted from blood, taken in a trial of the OX40 agonist ivuxolimab. This chain uses TRBV29-1 with TRBJ1-1; D remains unclear. The sequence came from an adult with an advanced solid tumor such as melanoma, head and neck, liver or kidney cancer. For the CDR3, the DNA is TGCAGCGTTAGGGAGGGTGAAGCTTTCTTT. Its protein is CSVREGEAFF.